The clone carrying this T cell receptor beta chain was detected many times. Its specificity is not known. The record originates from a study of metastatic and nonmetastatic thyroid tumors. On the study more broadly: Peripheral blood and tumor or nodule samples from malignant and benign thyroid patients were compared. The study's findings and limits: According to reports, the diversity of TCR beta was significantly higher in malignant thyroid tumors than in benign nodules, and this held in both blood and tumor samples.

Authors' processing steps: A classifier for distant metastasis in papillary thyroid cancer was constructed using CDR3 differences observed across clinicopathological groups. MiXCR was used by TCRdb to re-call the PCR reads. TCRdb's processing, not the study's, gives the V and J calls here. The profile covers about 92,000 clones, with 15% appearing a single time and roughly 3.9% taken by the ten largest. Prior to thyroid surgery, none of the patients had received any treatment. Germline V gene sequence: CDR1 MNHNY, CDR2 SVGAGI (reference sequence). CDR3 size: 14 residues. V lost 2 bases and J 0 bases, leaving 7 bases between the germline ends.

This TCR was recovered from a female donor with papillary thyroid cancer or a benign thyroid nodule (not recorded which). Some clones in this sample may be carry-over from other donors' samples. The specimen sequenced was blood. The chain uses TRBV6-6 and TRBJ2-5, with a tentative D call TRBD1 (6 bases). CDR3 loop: CASSYNRDQETQYF. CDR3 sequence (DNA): TGTGCCAGCAGTTACAACAGGGACCAAGAGACCCAGTACTTC.